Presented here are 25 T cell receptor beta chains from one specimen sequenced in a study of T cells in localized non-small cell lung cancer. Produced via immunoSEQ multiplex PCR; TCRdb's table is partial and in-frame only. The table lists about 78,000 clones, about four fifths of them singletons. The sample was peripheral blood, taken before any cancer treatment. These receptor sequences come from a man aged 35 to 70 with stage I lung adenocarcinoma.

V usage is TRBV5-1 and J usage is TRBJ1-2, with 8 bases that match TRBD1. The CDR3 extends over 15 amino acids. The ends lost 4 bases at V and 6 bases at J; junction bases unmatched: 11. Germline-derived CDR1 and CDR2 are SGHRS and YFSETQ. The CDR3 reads CASSPLAQGADGYTF. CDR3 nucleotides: TGCGCCAGCAGCCCTCTCGCGCAGGGGGCCGATGGCTACACCTTC.

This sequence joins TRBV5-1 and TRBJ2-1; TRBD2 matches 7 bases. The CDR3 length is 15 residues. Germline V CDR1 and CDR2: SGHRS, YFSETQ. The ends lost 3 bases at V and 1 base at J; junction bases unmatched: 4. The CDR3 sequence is CASSYGGSSYNEQFF. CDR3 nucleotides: TGCGCCAGCAGCTACGGGGGGAGTTCCTACAATGAGCAGTTCTTC. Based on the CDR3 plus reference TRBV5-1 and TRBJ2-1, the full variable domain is KAGVTQTPRYLIKTRGQQVTLSCSPISGHRSVSWYQQTPGQGLQFLFEYFSETQRNKGNFPGRFSGRQFSNSRSEMNVSTLELGDSALYLCASSYGGSSYNEQFFGPGTRLTVL.

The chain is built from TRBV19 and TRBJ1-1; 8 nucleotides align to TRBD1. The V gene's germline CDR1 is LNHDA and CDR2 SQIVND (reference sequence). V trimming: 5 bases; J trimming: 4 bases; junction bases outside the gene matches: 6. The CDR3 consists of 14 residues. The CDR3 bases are TGTGCCAGTAGTCAAAGACAGGGGAGCACTGAAGCTTTCTTT. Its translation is CASSQRQGSTEAFF.

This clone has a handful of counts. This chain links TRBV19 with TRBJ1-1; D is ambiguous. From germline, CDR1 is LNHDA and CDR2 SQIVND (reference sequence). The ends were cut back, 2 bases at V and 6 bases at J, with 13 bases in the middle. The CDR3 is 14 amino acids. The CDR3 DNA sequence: TGTGCCAGTAGTATACAGCCCTCCCGGGCTGAAGCTTTCTTT. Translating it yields CASSIQPSRAEAFF.

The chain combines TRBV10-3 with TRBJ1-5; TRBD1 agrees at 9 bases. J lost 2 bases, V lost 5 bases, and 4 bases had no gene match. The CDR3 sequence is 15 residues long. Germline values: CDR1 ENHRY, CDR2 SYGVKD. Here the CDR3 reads CAISRTGEGNQPQHF. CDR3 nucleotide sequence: TGTGCCATCAGTCGGACAGGGGAAGGCAATCAGCCCCAGCATTTT.

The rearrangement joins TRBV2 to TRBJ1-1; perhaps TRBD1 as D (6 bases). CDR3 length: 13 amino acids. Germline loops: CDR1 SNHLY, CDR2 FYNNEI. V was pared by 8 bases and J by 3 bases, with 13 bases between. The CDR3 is CASLSGEYTEAFF. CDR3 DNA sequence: TGTGCCAGCTTATCAGGGGAGTACACTGAAGCTTTCTTT.

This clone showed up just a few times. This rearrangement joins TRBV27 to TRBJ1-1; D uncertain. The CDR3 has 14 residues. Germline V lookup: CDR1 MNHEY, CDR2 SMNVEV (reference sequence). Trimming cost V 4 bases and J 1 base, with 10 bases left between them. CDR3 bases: TGTGCCAGCAGTTCTCCATCAGAGAACACTGAAGCTTTCTTT. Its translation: CASSSPSENTEAFF.

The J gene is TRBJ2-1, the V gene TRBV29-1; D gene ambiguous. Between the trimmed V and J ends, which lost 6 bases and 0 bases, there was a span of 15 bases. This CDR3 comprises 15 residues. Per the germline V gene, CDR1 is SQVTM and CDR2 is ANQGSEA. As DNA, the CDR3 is TGCAGCGTAAATCTCCGGAACAGCTCCTACAATGAGCAGTTCTTC. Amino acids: CSVNLRNSSYNEQFF.

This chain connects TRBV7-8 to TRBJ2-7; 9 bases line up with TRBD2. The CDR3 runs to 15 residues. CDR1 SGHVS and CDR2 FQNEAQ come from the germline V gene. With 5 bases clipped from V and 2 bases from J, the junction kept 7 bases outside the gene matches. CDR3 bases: TGTGCCAGCAGCCGTCAAGCGGGGGGAGCCTACGAGCAGTACTTC. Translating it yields CASSRQAGGAYEQYF.

In DNA, the CDR3 is TGTGCCAGTAGTACACAACTCCGTAACTATGGCTACACCTTC. This sequence encodes CASSTQLRNYGYTF. The chain uses TRBV19 and TRBJ1-2; D remains ambiguous. Germline assignment: CDR1 LNHDA and CDR2 SQIVND (reference sequence). This CDR3 has 14 amino acids. Trimming took off 4 bases at V and 1 base at J, with 10 bases between the two ends. Full variable domain (remainder filled in from reference TRBV19 and TRBJ1-2): DGGITQSPKYLFRKEGQNVTLSCEQNLNHDAMYWYRQDPGQGLRLIYYSQIVNDFQKGDIAEGYSVSREKKESFPLTVTSAQKNPTAFYLCASSTQLRNYGYTFGSGTRLTVV.

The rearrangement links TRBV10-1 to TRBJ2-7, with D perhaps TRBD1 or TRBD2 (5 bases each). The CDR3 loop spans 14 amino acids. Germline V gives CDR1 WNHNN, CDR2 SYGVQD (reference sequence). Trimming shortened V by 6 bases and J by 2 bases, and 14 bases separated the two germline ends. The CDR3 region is CASRGVARAYEQYF. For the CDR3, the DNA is TGCGCCAGCAGGGGGGTTGCGCGAGCCTACGAGCAGTACTTC.

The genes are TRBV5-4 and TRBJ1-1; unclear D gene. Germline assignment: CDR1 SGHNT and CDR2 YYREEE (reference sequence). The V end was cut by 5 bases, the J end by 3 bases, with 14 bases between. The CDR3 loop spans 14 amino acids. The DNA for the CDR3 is TGTGCCAGCAGTCTGGTAAGGGCCGACACTGAAGCTTTCTTT. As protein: CASSLVRADTEAFF.

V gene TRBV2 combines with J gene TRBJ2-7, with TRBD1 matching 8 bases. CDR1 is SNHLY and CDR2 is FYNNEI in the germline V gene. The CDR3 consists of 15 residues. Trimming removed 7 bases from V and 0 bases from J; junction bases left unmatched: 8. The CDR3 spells CASNGGQGFSYEQYF. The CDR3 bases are TGTGCCAGCAATGGAGGACAGGGATTCTCCTACGAGCAGTACTTC.

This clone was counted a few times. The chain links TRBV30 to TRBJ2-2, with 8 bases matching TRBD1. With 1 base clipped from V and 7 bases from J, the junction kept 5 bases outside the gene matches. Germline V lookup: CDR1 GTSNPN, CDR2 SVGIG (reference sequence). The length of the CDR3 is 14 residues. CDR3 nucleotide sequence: TGTGCCTGGAGTGGCCAGGGGGCTGGCGGGGAGCTGTTTTTT. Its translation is CAWSGQGAGGELFF.

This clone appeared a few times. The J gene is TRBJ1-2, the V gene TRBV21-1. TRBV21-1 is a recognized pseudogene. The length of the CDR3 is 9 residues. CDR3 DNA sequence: TGTGCCCCATCGGGTGGATCCACCTTC. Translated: CAPSGGSTF.

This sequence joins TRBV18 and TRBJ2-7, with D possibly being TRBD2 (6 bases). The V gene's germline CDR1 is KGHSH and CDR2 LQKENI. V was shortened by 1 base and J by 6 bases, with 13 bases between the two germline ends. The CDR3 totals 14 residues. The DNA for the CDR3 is TGTGCCAGCTCACCACAACGAGGAGGGCGCGAGCAGTACTTC. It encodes CASSPQRGGREQYF. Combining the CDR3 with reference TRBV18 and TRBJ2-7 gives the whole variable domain NAGVMQNPRHLVRRRGQEARLRCSPMKGHSHVYWYRQLPEEGLKFMVYLQKENIIDESGMPKERFSAEFPKEGPSILRIQQVVRGDSAAYFCASSPQRGGREQYFGPGTRLTVT.

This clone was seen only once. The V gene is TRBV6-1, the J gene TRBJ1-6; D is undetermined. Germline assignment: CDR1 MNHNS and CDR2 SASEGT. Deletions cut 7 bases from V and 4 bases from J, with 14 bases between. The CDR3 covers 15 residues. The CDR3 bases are TGTGCCAGCACCTCATACAACGATTATAATTCACCCCTCCACTTT. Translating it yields CASTSYNDYNSPLHF.

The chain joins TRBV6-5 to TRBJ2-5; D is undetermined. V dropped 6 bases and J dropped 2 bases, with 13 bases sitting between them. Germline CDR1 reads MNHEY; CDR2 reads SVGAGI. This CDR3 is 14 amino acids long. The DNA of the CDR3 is TGTGCCAGCAGGGGAATGGCGGCACAAGAGACCCAGTACTTC. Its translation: CASRGMAAQETQYF.

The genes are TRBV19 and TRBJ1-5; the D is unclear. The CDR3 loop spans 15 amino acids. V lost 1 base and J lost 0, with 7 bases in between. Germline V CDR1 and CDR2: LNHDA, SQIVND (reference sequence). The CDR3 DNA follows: TGTGCCAGTAGTATAGCAGCTAATAGCAATCAGCCCCAGCATTTT. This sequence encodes CASSIAANSNQPQHF.

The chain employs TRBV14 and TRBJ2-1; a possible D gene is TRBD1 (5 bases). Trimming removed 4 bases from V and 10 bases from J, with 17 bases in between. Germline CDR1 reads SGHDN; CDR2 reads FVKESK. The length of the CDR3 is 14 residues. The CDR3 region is CASSPKTRVGEQFF. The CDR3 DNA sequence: TGTGCCAGCAGCCCAAAAACCAGGGTTGGGGAGCAGTTCTTC.

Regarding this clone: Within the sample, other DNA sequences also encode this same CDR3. CDR3 loop: CASSLAGTGAYEQYF. The CDR3 nucleotides read TGCGCCAGCAGCTTGGCCGGGACAGGAGCCTACGAGCAGTACTTC. The chain recombines TRBV5-1 with TRBJ2-7, with 8 bases aligning to TRBD1. From germline, CDR1 is SGHRS and CDR2 YFSETQ. The trim removed 0 bases at V and 2 bases at J, leaving 4 bases unmatched. The CDR3 contains 15 residues.

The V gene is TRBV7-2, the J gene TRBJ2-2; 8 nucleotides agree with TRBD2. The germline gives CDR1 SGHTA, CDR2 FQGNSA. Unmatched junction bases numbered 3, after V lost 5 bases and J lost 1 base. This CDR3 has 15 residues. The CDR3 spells CASSPRGGNTGELFF. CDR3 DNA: TGTGCCAGCAGCCCTCGGGGGGGGAACACCGGGGAGCTGTTTTTT.

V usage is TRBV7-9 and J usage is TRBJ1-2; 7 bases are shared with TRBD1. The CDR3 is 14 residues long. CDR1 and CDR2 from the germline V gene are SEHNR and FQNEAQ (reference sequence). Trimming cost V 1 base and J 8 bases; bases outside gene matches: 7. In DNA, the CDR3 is TGTGCCAGCAGCTTAGAATCAGGACAGGTCGGCTACACCTTC. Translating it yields CASSLESGQVGYTF.

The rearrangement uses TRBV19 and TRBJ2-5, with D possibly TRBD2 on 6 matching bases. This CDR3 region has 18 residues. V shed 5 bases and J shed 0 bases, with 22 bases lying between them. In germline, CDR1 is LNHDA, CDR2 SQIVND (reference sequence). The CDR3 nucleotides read TGTGCCAGTAGTCCGGCGGGGATTGGGGGAGAGTACCAAGAGACCCAGTACTTC. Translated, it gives CASSPAGIGGEYQETQYF.

CDR3 nucleotide sequence: TGTGCCAGTAGTATCGCCGTCGCCAATCAGCCCCAGCATTTT. It yields the protein CASSIAVANQPQHF. This chain connects TRBV19 to TRBJ1-5; D ambiguous. Trimming removed 3 bases at V and 3 bases at J, with 9 bases between. The CDR3 has 14 amino acids. CDR1 LNHDA and CDR2 SQIVND come from the germline V gene (reference sequence). Full variable domain (outside the CDR3, taken from reference TRBV19 and TRBJ1-5): DGGITQSPKYLFRKEGQNVTLSCEQNLNHDAMYWYRQDPGQGLRLIYYSQIVNDFQKGDIAEGYSVSREKKESFPLTVTSAQKNPTAFYLCASSIAVANQPQHFGDGTRLSIL.